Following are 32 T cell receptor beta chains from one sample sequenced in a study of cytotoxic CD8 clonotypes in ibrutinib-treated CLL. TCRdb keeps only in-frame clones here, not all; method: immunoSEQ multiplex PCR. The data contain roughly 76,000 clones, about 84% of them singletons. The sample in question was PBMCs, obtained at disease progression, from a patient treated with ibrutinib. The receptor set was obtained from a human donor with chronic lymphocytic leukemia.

The CDR3 DNA reads as TGTGCCAGCAGCGTCGGGACATACTCTGGAAACACCATATATTTT. Translated: CASSVGTYSGNTIYF. The chain is built from TRBV9 and TRBJ1-3; maybe TRBD1 (6 bases). Trimming took off 2 bases at V and 0 bases at J, with 9 bases between the two ends. The V gene's germline CDR1 is SGDLS and CDR2 YYNGEE. This CDR3 spans 15 amino acids.

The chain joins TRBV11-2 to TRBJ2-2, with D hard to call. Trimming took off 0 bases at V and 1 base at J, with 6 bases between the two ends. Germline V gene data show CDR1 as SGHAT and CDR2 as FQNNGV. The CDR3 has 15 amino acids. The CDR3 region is CASSLDRWNTGELFF. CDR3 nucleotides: TGTGCCAGCAGCTTAGACAGGTGGAACACCGGGGAGCTGTTTTTT.

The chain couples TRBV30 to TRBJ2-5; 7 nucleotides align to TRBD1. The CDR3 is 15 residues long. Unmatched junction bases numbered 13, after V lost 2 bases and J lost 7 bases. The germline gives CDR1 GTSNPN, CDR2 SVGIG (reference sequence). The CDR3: CAWSKQGLPGWTQYF. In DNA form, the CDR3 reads TGTGCCTGGAGTAAACAGGGGCTCCCAGGATGGACCCAGTACTTC.

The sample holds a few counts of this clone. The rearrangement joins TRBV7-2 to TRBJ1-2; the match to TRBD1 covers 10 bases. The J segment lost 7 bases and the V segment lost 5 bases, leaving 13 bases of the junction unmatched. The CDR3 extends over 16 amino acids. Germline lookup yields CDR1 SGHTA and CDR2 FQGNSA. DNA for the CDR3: TGTGCCAGCAGCCCGACATCGGGACAGGGGCTGAGTGGCTACACCTTC. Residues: CASSPTSGQGLSGYTF.

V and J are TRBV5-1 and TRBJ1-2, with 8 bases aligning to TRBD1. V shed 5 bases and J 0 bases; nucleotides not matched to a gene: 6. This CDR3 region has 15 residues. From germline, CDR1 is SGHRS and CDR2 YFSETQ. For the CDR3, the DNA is TGCGCCAGCAGAGCCGGACAGGGAGCTAACTATGGCTACACCTTC. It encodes CASRAGQGANYGYTF.

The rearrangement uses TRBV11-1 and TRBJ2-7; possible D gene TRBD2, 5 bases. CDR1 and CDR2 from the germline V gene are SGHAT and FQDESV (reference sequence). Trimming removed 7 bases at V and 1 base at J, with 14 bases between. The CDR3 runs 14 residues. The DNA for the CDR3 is TGTGCCAGCACCCCGCAACGGGGTTCCTACGAGCAGTACTTC. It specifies CASTPQRGSYEQYF.

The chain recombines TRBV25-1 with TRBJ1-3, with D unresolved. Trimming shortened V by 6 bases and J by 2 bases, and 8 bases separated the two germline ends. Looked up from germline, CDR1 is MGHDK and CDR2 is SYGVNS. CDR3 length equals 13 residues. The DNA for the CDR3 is TGTGCCAGCAGACGGCTTACTGGAAACACCATATATTTT. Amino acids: CASRRLTGNTIYF.

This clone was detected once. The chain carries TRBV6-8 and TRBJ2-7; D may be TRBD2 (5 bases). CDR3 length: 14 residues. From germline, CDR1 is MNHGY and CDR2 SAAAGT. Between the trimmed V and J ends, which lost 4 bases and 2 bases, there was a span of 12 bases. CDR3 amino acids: CASSSKGAPYEQYF. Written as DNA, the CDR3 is TGTGCCAGCAGTTCCAAGGGAGCCCCCTACGAGCAGTACTTC.

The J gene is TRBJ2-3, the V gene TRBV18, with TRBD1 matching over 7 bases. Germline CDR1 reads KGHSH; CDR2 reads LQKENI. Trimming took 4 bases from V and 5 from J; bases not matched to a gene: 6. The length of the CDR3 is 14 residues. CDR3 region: CASSLTGSGDTQYF. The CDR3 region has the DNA TGTGCCAGCTCACTGACAGGGAGTGGAGATACGCAGTATTTT.

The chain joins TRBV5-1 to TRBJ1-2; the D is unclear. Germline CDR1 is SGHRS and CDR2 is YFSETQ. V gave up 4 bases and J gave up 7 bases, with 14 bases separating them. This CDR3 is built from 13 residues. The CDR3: CASSTDRVAGYTF. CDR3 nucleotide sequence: TGCGCCAGCAGCACCGACCGGGTAGCTGGCTACACCTTC.

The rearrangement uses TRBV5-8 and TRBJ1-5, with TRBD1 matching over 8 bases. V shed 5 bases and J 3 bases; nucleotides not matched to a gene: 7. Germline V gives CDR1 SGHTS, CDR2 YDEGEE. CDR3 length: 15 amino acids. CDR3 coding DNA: TGTGCCAGCAGTCAGGGGGCTTTCGCCAATCAGCCCCAGCATTTT. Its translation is CASSQGAFANQPQHF.

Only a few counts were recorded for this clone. The CDR3 bases are TGTGCCAGCAGCCGCGGGGCCGGGGAGCTGTTTTTT. Amino acids: CASSRGAGELFF. The chain joins TRBV7-3 to TRBJ2-2, with D maybe TRBD2 (6 bases). V lost 5 bases and J 6 bases, leaving 7 bases between the germline ends. The CDR3 extends over 12 amino acids. The V gene's germline CDR1 is SGHTA and CDR2 FQGTGA.

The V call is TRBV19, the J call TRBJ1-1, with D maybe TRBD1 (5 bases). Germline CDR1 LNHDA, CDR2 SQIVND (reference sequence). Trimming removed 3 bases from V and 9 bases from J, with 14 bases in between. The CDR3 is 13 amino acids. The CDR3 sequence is CASSIGTEAKAFF. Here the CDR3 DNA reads TGTGCCAGTAGTATTGGGACCGAGGCGAAAGCTTTCTTT.

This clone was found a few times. CDR3 nucleotides: TGTGCCAGCAGCTCGCGGGACCGGGAATACGAGCAGTACTTC. The encoded protein is CASSSRDREYEQYF. The chain has TRBV14 and TRBJ2-7; possibly TRBD2 for D (6 bases). V gave up 5 bases and J gave up 4 bases, with 15 bases separating them. The CDR3 sequence is 14 residues long. CDR1 and CDR2 from the germline V gene are SGHDN and FVKESK.

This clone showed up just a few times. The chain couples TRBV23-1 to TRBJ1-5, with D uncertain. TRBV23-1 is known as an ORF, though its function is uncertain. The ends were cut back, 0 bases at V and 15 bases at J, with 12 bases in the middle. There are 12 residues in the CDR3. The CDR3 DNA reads TGCGCCAGCAGTCAATCGAGGGAGGCGTGGCATTTT. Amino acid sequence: CASSQSREAWHF.

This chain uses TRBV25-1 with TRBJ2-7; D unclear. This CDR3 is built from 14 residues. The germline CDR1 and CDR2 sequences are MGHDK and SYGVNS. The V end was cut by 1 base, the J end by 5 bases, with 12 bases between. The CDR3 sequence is CASSEFRVRDEQYF. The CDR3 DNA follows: TGTGCCAGCAGTGAATTTAGGGTTAGGGACGAGCAGTACTTC.

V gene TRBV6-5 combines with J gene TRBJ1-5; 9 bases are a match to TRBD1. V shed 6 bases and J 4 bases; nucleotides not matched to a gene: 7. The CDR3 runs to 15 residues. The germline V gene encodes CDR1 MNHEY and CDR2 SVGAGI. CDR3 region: CASRRWDRDNQPQHF. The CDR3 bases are TGTGCCAGCAGACGTTGGGACAGGGATAATCAGCCCCAGCATTTT.

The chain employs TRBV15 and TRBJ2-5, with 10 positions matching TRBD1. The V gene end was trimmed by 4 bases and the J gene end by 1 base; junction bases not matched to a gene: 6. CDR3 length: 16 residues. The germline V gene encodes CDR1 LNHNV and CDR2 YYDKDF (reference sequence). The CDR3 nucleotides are TGTGCCACCAGCATCTCCAGGACAGGGGGCCAAGAGACCCAGTACTTC. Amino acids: CATSISRTGGQETQYF.

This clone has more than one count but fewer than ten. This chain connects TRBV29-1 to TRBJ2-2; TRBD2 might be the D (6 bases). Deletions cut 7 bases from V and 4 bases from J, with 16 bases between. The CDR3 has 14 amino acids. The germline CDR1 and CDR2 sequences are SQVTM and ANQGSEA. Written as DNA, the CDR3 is TGCAGCGCCGGGAGCGGAGCGTTCACCGGGGAGCTGTTTTTT. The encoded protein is CSAGSGAFTGELFF.

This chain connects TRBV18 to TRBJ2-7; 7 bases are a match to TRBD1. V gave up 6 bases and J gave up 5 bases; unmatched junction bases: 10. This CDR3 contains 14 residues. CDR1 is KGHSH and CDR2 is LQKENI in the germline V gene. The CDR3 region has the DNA TGTGCCAGCTCGCCGACAGGGACCGGGAACGAGCAGTACTTC. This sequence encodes CASSPTGTGNEQYF. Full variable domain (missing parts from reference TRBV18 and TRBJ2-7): NAGVMQNPRHLVRRRGQEARLRCSPMKGHSHVYWYRQLPEEGLKFMVYLQKENIIDESGMPKERFSAEFPKEGPSILRIQQVVRGDSAAYFCASSPTGTGNEQYFGPGTRLTVT.

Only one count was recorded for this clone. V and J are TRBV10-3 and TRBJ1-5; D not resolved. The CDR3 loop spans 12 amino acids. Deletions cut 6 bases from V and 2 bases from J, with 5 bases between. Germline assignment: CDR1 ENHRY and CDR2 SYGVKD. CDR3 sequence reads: CAIRDRNQPQHF. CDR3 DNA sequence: TGTGCCATCAGGGACCGCAATCAGCCCCAGCATTTT.

The CDR3 spells CASSGQGGEKLFF. DNA for the CDR3: TGTGCCAGTTCGGGACAGGGCGGTGAAAAACTGTTTTTT. The J gene is TRBJ1-4, the V gene TRBV2, with 9 bases lining up with TRBD1. Trimming took 9 bases from V and 7 from J; bases not matched to a gene: 6. Germline assignment: CDR1 SNHLY and CDR2 FYNNEI. This CDR3 has 13 amino acids.

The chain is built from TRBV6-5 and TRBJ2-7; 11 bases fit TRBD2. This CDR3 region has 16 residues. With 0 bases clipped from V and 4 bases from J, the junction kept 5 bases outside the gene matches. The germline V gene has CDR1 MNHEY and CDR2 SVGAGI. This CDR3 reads CASSYSPSGGQYEQYF. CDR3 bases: TGTGCCAGCAGTTACTCCCCTAGCGGGGGGCAATACGAGCAGTACTTC.

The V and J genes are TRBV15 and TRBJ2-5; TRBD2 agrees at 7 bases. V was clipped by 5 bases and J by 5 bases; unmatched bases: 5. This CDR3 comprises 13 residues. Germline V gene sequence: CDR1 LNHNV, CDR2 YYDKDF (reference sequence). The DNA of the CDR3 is TGTGCCACCAGCGGGGAGGGACGGGAGACCCAGTACTTC. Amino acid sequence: CATSGEGRETQYF.

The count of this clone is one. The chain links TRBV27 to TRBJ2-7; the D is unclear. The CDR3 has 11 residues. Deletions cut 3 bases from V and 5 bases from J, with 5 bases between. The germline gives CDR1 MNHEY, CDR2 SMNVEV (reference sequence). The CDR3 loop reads CASSFGNEQYF. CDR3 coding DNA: TGTGCCAGCAGTTTCGGAAACGAGCAGTACTTC.

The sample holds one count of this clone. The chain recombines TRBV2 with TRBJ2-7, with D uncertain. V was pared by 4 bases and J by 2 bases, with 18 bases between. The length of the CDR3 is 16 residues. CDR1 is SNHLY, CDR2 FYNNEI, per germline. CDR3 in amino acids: CASSVRIGRPTYEQYF. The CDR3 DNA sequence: TGTGCCAGCAGTGTACGTATCGGAAGGCCGACCTACGAGCAGTACTTC. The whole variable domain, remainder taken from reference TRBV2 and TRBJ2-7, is EPEVTQTPSHQVTQMGQEVILRCVPISNHLYFYWYRQILGQKVEFLVSFYNNEISEKSEIFDDQFSVERPDGSNFTLKIRSTKLEDSAMYFCASSVRIGRPTYEQYFGPGTRLTVT.

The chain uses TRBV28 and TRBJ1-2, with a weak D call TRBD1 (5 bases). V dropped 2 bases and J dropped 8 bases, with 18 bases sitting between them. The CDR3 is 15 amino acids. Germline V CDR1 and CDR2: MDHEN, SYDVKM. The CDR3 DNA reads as TGTGCCAGCAGTTTAGACACGGCAGGGCTCTTGGGCTACACCTTC. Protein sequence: CASSLDTAGLLGYTF.

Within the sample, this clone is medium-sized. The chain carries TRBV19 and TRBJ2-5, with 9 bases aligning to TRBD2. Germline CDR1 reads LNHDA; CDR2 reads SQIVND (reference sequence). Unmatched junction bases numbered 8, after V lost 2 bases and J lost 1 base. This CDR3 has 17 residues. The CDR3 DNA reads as TGTGCCAGTAGTATAAGTTGGGCTAGCGGGATCCAAGAGACCCAGTACTTC. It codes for CASSISWASGIQETQYF.

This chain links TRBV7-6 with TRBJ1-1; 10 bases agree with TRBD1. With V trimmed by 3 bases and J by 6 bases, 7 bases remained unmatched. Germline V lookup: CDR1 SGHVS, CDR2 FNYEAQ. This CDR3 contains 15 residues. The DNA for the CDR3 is TGTGCCAGCAGCTTTCCCGGACAGGGGGTCGCTGAAGCTTTCTTT. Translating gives CASSFPGQGVAEAFF.

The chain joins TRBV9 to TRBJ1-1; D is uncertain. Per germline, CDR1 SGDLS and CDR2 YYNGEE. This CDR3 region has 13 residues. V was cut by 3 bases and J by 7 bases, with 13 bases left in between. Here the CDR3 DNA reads TGTGCCAGCAGCGATAGGACCGTAGGTGAAGCTTTCTTT. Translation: CASSDRTVGEAFF.

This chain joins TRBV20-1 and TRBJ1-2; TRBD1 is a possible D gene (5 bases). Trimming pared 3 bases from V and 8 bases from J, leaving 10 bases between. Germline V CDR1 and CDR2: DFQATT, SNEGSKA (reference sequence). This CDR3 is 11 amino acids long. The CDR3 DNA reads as TGCAGTGCTAGCGGAGGGGTCGGCTACACCTTC. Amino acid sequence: CSASGGVGYTF.

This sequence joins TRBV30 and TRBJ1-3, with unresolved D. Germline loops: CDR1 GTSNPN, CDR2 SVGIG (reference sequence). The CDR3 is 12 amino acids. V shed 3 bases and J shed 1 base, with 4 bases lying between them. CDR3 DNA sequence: TGTGCCTGGAGGGGGTCTGGAAACACCATATATTTT. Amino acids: CAWRGSGNTIYF.